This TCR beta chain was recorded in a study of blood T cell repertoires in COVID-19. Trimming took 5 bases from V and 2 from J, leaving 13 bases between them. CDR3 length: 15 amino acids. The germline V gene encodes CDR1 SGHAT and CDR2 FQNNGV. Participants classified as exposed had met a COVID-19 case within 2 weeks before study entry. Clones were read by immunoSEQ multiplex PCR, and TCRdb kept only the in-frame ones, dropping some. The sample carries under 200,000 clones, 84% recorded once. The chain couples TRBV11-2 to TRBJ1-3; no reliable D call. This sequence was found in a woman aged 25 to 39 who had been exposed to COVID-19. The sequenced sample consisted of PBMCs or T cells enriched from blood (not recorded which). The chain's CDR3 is CASSLKTLAGNTIYF. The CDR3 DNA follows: TGTGCCAGCAGCCTTAAAACGCTAGCTGGAAACACCATATATTTT.